This T cell receptor (beta chain) originates from a study of CD8+ T cells in alopecia areata. Findings and limits, study-wide: Lesional scalp displayed greater clonality than normal scalp, most notably in alopecia totalis/universalis.

A note on this clone: What it recognizes is unknown.

Looked up from germline, CDR1 is GTSNPN and CDR2 is SVGIG (reference sequence). There are 13 residues in the CDR3. Trimming shortened V by 5 bases and J by 5 bases, and 12 bases separated the two germline ends. TCR sequencing used cDNA made by reverse transcription of extracted RNA. Clones were sequenced by immunoSEQ multiplex PCR, and TCRdb holds only the in-frame ones, with some missing. The sample includes hundreds of thousands of clones, around 67% of them seen just once. The sample in question was CD4+ T cells sorted from blood, obtained at week 0. V usage is TRBV30 and J usage is TRBJ1-4, with a tentative D call TRBD1 (5 bases). The receptor comes from a human donor with alopecia areata. The CDR3, as DNA: TGTGCCTGGGCCCGGGACCCGAATGAAAAACTGTTTTTT. This gives the protein CAWARDPNEKLFF.